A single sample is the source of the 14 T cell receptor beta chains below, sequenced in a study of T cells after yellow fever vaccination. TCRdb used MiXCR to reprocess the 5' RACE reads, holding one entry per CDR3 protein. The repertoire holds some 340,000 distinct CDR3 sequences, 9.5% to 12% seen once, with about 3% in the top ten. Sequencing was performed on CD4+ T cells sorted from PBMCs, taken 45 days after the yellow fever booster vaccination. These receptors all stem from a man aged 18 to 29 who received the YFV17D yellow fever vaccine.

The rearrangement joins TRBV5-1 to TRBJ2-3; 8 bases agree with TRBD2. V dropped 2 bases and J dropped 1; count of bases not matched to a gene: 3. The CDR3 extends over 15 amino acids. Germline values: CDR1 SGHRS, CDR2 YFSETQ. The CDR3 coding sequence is TGCGCCAGCAGCTTCAATAGCGGGGGCACAGATACGCAGTATTTT. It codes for CASSFNSGGTDTQYF.

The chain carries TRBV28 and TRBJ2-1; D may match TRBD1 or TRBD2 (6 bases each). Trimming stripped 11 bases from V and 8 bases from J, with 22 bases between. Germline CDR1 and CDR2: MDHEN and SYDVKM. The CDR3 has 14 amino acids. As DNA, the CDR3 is TGTGCCTGCGGGGAGACAGGTCAGTCGTATGAGCAGTTCTTC. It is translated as CACGETGQSYEQFF. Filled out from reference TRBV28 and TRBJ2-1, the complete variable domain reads DVKVTQSSRYLVKRTGEKVFLECVQDMDHENMFWYRQDPGLGLRLIYFSYDVKMKEKGDIPEGYSVSREKKERFSLILESASTNQTSMYLCACGETGQSYEQFFGPGTRLTVL.

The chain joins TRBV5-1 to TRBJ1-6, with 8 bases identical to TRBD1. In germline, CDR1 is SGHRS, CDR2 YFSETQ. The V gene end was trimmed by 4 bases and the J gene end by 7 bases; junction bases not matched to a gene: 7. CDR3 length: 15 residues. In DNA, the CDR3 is TGCGCCAGCAGCCCGACAGGGGATGAGAATTCACCCCTCCACTTT. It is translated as CASSPTGDENSPLHF.

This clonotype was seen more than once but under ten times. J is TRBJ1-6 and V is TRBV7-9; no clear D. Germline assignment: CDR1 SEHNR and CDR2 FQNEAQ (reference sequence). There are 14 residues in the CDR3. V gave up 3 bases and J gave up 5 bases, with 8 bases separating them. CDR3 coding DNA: TGTGCCAGCAGCTTCGAAAGGGATAATTCACCCCTCCACTTT. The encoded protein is CASSFERDNSPLHF.

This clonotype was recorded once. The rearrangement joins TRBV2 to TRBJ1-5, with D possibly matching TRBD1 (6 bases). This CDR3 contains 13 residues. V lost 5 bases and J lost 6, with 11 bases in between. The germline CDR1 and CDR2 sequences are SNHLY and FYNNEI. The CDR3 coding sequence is TGTGCCAGCAGTTACAGGGTTCTTCAGCCCCAGCATTTT. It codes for CASSYRVLQPQHF. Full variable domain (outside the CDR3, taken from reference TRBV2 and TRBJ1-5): EPEVTQTPSHQVTQMGQEVILRCVPISNHLYFYWYRQILGQKVEFLVSFYNNEISEKSEIFDDQFSVERPDGSNFTLKIRSTKLEDSAMYFCASSYRVLQPQHFGDGTRLSIL.

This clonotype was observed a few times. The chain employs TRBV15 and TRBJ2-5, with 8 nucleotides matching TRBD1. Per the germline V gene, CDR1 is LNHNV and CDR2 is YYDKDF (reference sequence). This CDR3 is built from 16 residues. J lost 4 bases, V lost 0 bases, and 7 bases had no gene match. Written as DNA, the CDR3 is TGTGCCACCAGCAGAGATCGGACAGGGACGAGAGAGACCCAGTACTTC. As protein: CATSRDRTGTRETQYF.

The CDR3: CASSQEAGMNTEAFF. As DNA, the CDR3 is TGCGCCAGCAGCCAAGAAGCAGGGATGAACACTGAAGCTTTCTTT. The rearrangement uses TRBV4-3 and TRBJ1-1; the D gene is possibly TRBD1 (5 bases). Trimming removed 0 bases at V and 0 bases at J, with 8 bases between. CDR1 and CDR2 (germline): LGHNA, YSLEER. CDR3 size: 15 residues.

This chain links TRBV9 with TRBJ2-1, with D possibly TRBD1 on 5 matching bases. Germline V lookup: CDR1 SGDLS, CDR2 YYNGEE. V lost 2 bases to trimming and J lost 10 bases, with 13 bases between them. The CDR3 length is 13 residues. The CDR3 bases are TGTGCCAGCAGCGTCCAAGGGGATTTGGAGCAGTTCTTC. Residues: CASSVQGDLEQFF. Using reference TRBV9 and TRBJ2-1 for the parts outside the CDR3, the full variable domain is DSGVTQTPKHLITATGQRVTLRCSPRSGDLSVYWYQQSLDQGLQFLIQYYNGEERAKGNILERFSAQQFPDLHSELNLSSLELGDSALYFCASSVQGDLEQFFGPGTRLTVL.

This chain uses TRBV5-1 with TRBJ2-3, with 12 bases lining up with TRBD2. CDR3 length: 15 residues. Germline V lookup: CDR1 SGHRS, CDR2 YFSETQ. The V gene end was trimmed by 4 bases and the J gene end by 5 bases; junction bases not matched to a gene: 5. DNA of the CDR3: TGCGCCAGCAGCCTACGGACTAGCGGGGAAGATACGCAGTATTTT. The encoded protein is CASSLRTSGEDTQYF.

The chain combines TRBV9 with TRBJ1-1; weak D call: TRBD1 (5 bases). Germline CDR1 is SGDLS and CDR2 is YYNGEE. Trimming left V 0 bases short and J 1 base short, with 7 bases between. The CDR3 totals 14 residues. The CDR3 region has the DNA TGTGCCAGCAGCGTAGTGGGGGAGAACACTGAAGCTTTCTTT. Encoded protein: CASSVVGENTEAFF.

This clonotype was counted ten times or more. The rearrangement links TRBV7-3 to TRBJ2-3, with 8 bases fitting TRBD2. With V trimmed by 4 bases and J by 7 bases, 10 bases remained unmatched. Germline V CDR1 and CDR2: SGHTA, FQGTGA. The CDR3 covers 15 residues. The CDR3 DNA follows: TGTGCCAGCAGCTCGTCCTCGGGGGGGCCGAATACGCAGTATTTT. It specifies CASSSSSGGPNTQYF. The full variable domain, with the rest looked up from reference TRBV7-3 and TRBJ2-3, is GAGVSQTPSNKVTEKGKYVELRCDPISGHTALYWYRQSLGQGPEFLIYFQGTGAADDSGLPNDRFFAVRPEGSVSTLKIQRTERGDSAVYLCASSSSSGGPNTQYFGPGTRLTVL.

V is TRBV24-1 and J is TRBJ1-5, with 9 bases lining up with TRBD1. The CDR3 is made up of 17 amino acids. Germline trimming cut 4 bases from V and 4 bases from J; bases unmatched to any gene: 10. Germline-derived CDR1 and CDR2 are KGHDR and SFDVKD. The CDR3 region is CATSESGTGTFNQPQHF. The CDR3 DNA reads TGTGCCACCAGTGAGTCCGGGACAGGGACGTTTAATCAGCCCCAGCATTTT.

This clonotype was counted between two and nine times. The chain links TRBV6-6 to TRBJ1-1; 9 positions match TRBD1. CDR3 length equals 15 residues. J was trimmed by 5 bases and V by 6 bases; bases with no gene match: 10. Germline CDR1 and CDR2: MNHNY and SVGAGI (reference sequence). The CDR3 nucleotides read TGTGCCAGCAGCCACCCGACAGGGGGTAGGACTGAAGCTTTCTTT. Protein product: CASSHPTGGRTEAFF.

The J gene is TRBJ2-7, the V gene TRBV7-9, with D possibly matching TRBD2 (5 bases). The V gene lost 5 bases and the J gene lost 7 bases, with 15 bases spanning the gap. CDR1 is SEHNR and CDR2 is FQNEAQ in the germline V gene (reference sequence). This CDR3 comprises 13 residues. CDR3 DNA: TGTGCCAGCAGCCCGGGATCTCGAGCAGAGCAGTACTTC. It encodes CASSPGSRAEQYF. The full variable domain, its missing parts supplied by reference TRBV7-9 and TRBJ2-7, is DTGVSQNPRHKITKRGQNVTFRCDPISEHNRLYWYRQTLGQGPEFLTYFQNEAQLEKSRLLSDRFSAERPKGSFSTLEIQRTEQGDSAMYLCASSPGSRAEQYFGPGTRLTVT.